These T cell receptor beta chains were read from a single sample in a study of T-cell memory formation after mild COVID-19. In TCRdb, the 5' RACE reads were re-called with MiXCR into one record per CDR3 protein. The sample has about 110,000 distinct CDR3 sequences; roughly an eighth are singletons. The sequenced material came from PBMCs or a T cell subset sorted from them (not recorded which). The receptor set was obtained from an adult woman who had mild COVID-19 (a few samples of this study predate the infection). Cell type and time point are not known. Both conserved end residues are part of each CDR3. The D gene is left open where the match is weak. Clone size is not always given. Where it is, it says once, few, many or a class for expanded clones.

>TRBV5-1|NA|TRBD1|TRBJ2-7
CASSLDRGTYEQYF
TGCGCCAGCAGCTTGGACAGGGGAACCTACGAGCAGTACTTC
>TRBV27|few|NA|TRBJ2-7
CASSLGSPYEQYF
TGTGCCAGCAGTTTGGGCAGCCCCTACGAGCAGTACTTC
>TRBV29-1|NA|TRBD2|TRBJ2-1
CSVEAGSGVSYNEQFF
TGCAGCGTAGAAGCGGGAAGCGGGGTGTCCTACAATGAGCAGTTCTTC
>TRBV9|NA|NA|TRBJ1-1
CASSVSDRNTEAFF
TGTGCCAGCAGCGTTTCGGACAGGAACACTGAAGCTTTCTTT
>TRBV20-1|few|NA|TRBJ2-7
CSARVHPSVNYEQYF
TGCAGTGCTAGAGTCCATCCTAGCGTAAACTACGAGCAGTACTTC
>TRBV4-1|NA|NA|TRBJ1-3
CASSYPRGDTIYF
TGCGCCAGCAGCTACCCTCGAGGCGACACCATATATTTT
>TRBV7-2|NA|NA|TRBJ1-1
CASSYGSNTEAFF
TGTGCCAGCAGCTATGGGTCGAACACTGAAGCTTTCTTT
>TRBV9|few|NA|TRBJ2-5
CASSVGQLSQETQYF
TGTGCCAGCAGCGTCGGGCAGTTATCCCAAGAGACCCAGTACTTC
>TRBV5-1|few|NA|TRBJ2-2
CASSLYRTTSNTGELFF
TGCGCCAGCAGCTTGTATCGGACCACTTCGAACACCGGGGAGCTGTTTTTT
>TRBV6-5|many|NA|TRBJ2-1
CASSYRPHGDNEQFF
TGTGCCAGCAGTTACCGGCCCCATGGGGACAATGAGCAGTTCTTC
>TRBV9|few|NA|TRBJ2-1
CASSVDRGIFNEQFF
TGTGCCAGCAGCGTTGATAGGGGGATTTTCAATGAGCAGTTCTTC
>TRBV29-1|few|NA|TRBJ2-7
CSVEGMAGRTYEQYF
TGCAGCGTTGAAGGGATGGCAGGAAGGACCTACGAGCAGTACTTC
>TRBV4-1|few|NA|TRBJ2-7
CASSQVGSTNEQYF
TGCGCCAGCAGCCAAGTCGGGTCGACAAACGAGCAGTACTTC
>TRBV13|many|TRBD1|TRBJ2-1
CASSLRQGSYNEQFF
TGTGCCAGCAGCTTGAGACAGGGCTCCTACAATGAGCAGTTCTTC
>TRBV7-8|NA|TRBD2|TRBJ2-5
CASSFRLADLYQETQYF
TGTGCCAGCAGCTTCCGACTAGCGGATTTGTACCAAGAGACCCAGTACTTC
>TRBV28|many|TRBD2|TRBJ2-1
CASSSGGSSYNEQFF
TGTGCCAGCAGTTCGGGCGGGAGCTCCTACAATGAGCAGTTCTTC
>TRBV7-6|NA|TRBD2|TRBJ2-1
CASSPVAGGLGNEQFF
TGTGCCAGCAGCCCAGTAGCGGGTGGTTTAGGTAATGAGCAGTTCTTC
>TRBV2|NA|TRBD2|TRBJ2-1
CASKELAGDSRNEQFF
TGTGCCAGCAAAGAACTAGCGGGAGATTCGCGGAATGAGCAGTTCTTC
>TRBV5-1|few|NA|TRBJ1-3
CASSPFGGGPGNTIYF
TGCGCCAGCAGCCCTTTCGGCGGGGGGCCTGGAAACACCATATATTTT
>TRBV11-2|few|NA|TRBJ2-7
CASSLEEGHYEQYF
TGTGCCAGCAGCTTAGAAGAGGGGCACTACGAGCAGTACTTC
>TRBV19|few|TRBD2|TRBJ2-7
CASSPKSGATYEQYF
TGTGCCAGTAGTCCAAAGAGCGGGGCTACCTACGAGCAGTACTTC
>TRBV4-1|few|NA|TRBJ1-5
CASSPNNGDQPQHF
TGCGCCAGCAGCCCTAATAATGGGGATCAGCCCCAGCATTTT
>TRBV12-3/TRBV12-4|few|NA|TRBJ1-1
CASWGRINTEAFF
TGTGCCAGCTGGGGACGGATTAACACTGAAGCTTTCTTT
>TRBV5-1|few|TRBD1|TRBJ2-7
CASSLGQGNEQYF
TGCGCCAGCAGCTTAGGACAGGGAAACGAGCAGTACTTC
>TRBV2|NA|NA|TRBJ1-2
CASIKSYGYTF
TGTGCCAGCATTAAAAGCTATGGCTACACCTTC
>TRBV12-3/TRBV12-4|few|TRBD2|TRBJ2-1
CASSLLAGPPRDEQFF
TGTGCCAGCAGTCTCCTAGCGGGACCTCCTCGGGATGAGCAGTTCTTC
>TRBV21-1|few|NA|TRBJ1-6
CASSFRTGGSDSSPLHF
TGTGCCAGCAGCTTCCGGACAGGGGGCTCTGACAGTTCACCCCTCCACTTT
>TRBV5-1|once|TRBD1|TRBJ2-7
CASSDPGQGVYEQYF
TGCGCCAGCAGCGATCCGGGACAGGGGGTATACGAGCAGTACTTC
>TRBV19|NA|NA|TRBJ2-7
CASSMSSEPYEQYF
TGTGCCAGTAGTATGTCTAGCGAGCCTTACGAGCAGTACTTC
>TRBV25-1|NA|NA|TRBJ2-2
CASKGSPDTGELFF
TGTGCCAGCAAGGGGAGCCCGGACACCGGGGAGCTGTTTTTT
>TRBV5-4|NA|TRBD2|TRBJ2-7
CASSSPGLGSYEQYF
TGTGCCAGCAGCTCGCCGGGACTAGGATCCTACGAGCAGTACTTC
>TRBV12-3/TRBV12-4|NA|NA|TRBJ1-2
CASSFEEYGYTF
TGTGCCAGCAGTTTTGAAGAGTATGGCTACACCTTC
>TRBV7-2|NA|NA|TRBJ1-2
CASSLEFQWIYGYTF
TGTGCCAGCAGCTTAGAATTTCAGTGGATCTATGGCTACACCTTC
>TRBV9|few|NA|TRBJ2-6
CASSVSESSGANVLTF
TGTGCCAGCAGCGTATCAGAAAGCTCTGGGGCCAACGTCCTGACTTTC
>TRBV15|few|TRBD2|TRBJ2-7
CATVTSDINGQYF
TGTGCCACCGTTACTAGCGACATAAACGGGCAGTACTTC
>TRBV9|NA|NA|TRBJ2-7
CASSLTQESFEQYF
TGTGCCAGCAGCCTTACACAAGAATCCTTCGAGCAGTACTTC
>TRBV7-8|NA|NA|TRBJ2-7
CASSFRARDTYEQYF
TGTGCCAGCAGCTTCCGGGCCAGGGACACCTACGAGCAGTACTTC
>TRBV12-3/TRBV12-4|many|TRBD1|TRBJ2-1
CASSFVIQGENEQFF
TGTGCCAGCAGTTTCGTGATACAGGGGGAAAATGAGCAGTTCTTC
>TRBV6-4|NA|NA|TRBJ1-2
CASSVFDQLFCWLNYGYTF
TGTGCCAGCAGTGTTTTTGATCAACTGTTTTGCTGGCTTAACTATGGCTACACCTTC
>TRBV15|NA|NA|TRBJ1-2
CATRALIGDGYTF
TGTGCCACCAGGGCCCTCATCGGGGATGGCTACACCTTC
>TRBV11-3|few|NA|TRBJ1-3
CASSFHGRTGNTIYF
TGTGCCAGCAGCTTTCATGGGAGAACTGGAAACACCATATATTTT